The 25 T cell receptor beta chains given below trace back to one sample, sequenced in a study of graft-versus-host responses after intestinal transplantation. Clones were read by immunoSEQ multiplex PCR, and TCRdb kept only the in-frame ones, dropping some. This table has about 9,600 clones, 65% to 90% appearing once. The authors processed graft tissue to release intraepithelial and lamina propria lymphocytes. The starting material was ileum tissue, obtained 700 to 850 days after intestinal transplantation. The receptor source for this set is a human patient who received an intestinal transplant, so some T cells may come from the graft donor.

This clone has more than one count but fewer than ten. The chain has TRBV7-9 and TRBJ1-5; maybe TRBD1 (5 bases). The CDR3 has 13 amino acids. Germline assignment: CDR1 SEHNR and CDR2 FQNEAQ (reference sequence). CDR3 sequence reads: CAYTGREEQPQHF. As DNA, the CDR3 is TGTGCTTATACTGGCAGGGAGGAGCAGCCCCAGCATTTT.

This chain joins TRBV11-2 and TRBJ2-3, with 9 bases aligning to TRBD2. Trimming removed 4 bases from V and 0 bases from J; junction bases left unmatched: 8. CDR3 length: 17 residues. Germline V gives CDR1 SGHAT, CDR2 FQNNGV. The chain's CDR3 is CASSSTSGRTSTDTQYF. As DNA, the CDR3 is TGTGCCAGCAGCTCGACTAGCGGACGGACTAGCACAGATACGCAGTATTTT.

This clone has a handful of counts. The chain joins TRBV7-6 to TRBJ1-6; D is unclear. V was cut by 0 bases and J by 10 bases, with 7 bases left in between. The V gene's germline CDR1 is SGHVS and CDR2 FNYEAQ. The CDR3 has 13 amino acids. CDR3 amino acids: CASSLALDSPLHF. The DNA of the CDR3 is TGTGCCAGCAGCTTAGCGTTGGACTCACCCCTCCACTTT.

V gene TRBV4-1 combines with J gene TRBJ1-6; D is unclear. Germline V lookup: CDR1 MGHRA, CDR2 YSYEKL. The CDR3 length is 13 residues. V dropped 0 bases and J dropped 10 bases, with 7 bases sitting between them. CDR3 DNA sequence: TGCGCCAGCAGCCAAGATCCGAACTCACCCCTCCACTTT. Protein sequence: CASSQDPNSPLHF.

This chain uses TRBV5-1 with TRBJ1-1, with D unresolved. The germline V and J ends were trimmed by 5 bases and 8 bases, with 13 bases remaining between them. Looked up from germline, CDR1 is SGHRS and CDR2 is YFSETQ. The CDR3 consists of 12 residues. CDR3 region: CASSYQGIEAFF. In DNA form, the CDR3 reads TGCGCCAGCAGTTACCAAGGGATCGAAGCTTTCTTT.

This clone has only a few counts. The rearrangement uses TRBV29-1 and TRBJ2-5; D is possibly TRBD1 (5 bases). V was shortened by 4 bases and J by 3 bases, with 18 bases between the two germline ends. This CDR3 is 15 amino acids long. Germline CDR1 SQVTM, CDR2 ANQGSEA. The CDR3 region is CSVGKSTDAKETQYF. As DNA, the CDR3 is TGCAGCGTTGGGAAATCGACAGATGCCAAAGAGACCCAGTACTTC.

The rearrangement links TRBV19 to TRBJ1-5; 9 bases line up with TRBD1. CDR3 length equals 15 residues. Per the germline V gene, CDR1 is LNHDA and CDR2 is SQIVND (reference sequence). Losses at the gene ends were 4 bases for V and 3 bases for J; bases not matched to a gene: 4. The CDR3 nucleotides read TGTGCCAGTAGTAGAGGGACAGGGATCAATCAGCCCCAGCATTTT. Its protein is CASSRGTGINQPQHF.

The chain recombines TRBV5-1 with TRBJ2-1; 9 nucleotides line up with TRBD2. J gave up 7 bases and V 4 bases, and 6 bases lay outside the gene matches. This CDR3 is 14 amino acids long. The germline V gene has CDR1 SGHRS and CDR2 YFSETQ. CDR3 region: CASSPGLAINEQFF. The DNA for the CDR3 is TGCGCCAGCAGCCCGGGACTAGCTATAAATGAGCAGTTCTTC.

A single count supports this clone. The J gene is TRBJ2-2, the V gene TRBV27; D is perhaps TRBD1 or TRBD2 (6 bases each). The germline V and J ends were trimmed by 4 bases and 5 bases, with 11 bases remaining between them. Germline assignment: CDR1 MNHEY and CDR2 SMNVEV (reference sequence). The CDR3 covers 14 residues. The CDR3 spells CASSSRGGTGELFF. CDR3 bases: TGTGCCAGCAGTTCCAGGGGAGGAACCGGGGAGCTGTTTTTT.

V gene TRBV5-4 combines with J gene TRBJ1-3; 8 bases align to TRBD1. CDR1 SGHNT and CDR2 YYREEE come from the germline V gene (reference sequence). CDR3 length: 16 residues. After removal of 3 bases from V and 2 bases from J, the junction contained 7 bases not matched to a gene. CDR3 nucleotide sequence: TGTGCCAGCAGCTCACCTCAGGGGGCGCCTGGAAACACCATATATTTT. Translation: CASSSPQGAPGNTIYF.

The gene calls are TRBV13 and TRBJ2-1, with TRBD2 matching over 12 bases. With V trimmed by 5 bases and J by 3 bases, 8 bases remained unmatched. The germline V gene has CDR1 PRHDT and CDR2 FYEKMQ (reference sequence). The CDR3 covers 17 residues. CDR3 bases: TGTGCCAGCAGCAACAAACTAGCGGGAGGATTCTACAATGAGCAGTTCTTC. Its translation is CASSNKLAGGFYNEQFF.

The CDR3 nucleotides are TGTGCCAGCAGCCTCGGGATTTCCACCGGGGAGCTGTTTTTT. Translation gives CASSLGISTGELFF. This chain links TRBV7-9 with TRBJ2-2, with D perhaps TRBD2 (5 bases). V lost 5 bases, J lost 4 bases, and 11 bases lay in between. The germline CDR1 and CDR2 sequences are SEHNR and FQNEAQ (reference sequence). The CDR3 contains 14 residues.

This chain joins TRBV5-4 and TRBJ2-7, with no clear D. V lost 0 bases, J lost 8 bases, and 12 bases lay in between. The CDR3 runs to 13 residues. Germline CDR1 and CDR2: SGHNT and YYREEE (reference sequence). CDR3 DNA: TGTGCCAGCAGCTTGGGGTGGGAAGGGCAGCAGTACTTC. Its protein product is CASSLGWEGQQYF.

This chain uses TRBV19 with TRBJ2-3; TRBD2 agrees at 11 bases. Germline values: CDR1 LNHDA, CDR2 SQIVND (reference sequence). The CDR3 contains 16 residues. V was pared by 1 base and J by 6 bases, with 6 bases of the junction left unmatched. CDR3 in DNA: TGTGCCAGTAGTATAGTAGCGGGGGGGACCAGGGATACGCAGTATTTT. Its protein is CASSIVAGGTRDTQYF.

The V gene is TRBV19, the J gene TRBJ2-3; D perhaps matches TRBD1 (6 bases). Germline V gene data show CDR1 as LNHDA and CDR2 as SQIVND (reference sequence). This CDR3 is 13 amino acids long. V was trimmed by 8 bases and J by 4 bases, leaving 13 bases between them. CDR3 amino acids: CASGPGVSDTQYF. The CDR3 DNA reads as TGTGCCAGTGGACCAGGGGTATCAGATACGCAGTATTTT.

The rearrangement uses TRBV19 and TRBJ1-1; 11 nucleotides line up with TRBD1. V dropped 7 bases and J dropped 3; count of bases not matched to a gene: 10. The CDR3 consists of 16 residues. CDR1 LNHDA and CDR2 SQIVND come from the germline V gene (reference sequence). CDR3: CASTPSDRGPDTEAFF. The CDR3 DNA sequence: TGTGCCAGTACTCCCTCGGACAGGGGGCCGGACACTGAAGCTTTCTTT.

This chain uses TRBV2 with TRBJ2-2; perhaps TRBD1 as D (6 bases). Germline V gives CDR1 SNHLY, CDR2 FYNNEI. V was pared by 2 bases and J by 1 base, with 8 bases between. This CDR3 spans 15 amino acids. CDR3 coding DNA: TGTGCCAGCAGTGAACCGGGACAGAACACCGGGGAGCTGTTTTTT. This gives the protein CASSEPGQNTGELFF.

The chain has TRBV6-5 and TRBJ1-5; D possibly corresponds to TRBD1 (5 bases). V lost 6 bases and J 6 bases, leaving 15 bases between the germline ends. Germline lookup yields CDR1 MNHEY and CDR2 SVGAGI. The CDR3 length is 14 residues. The CDR3 region is CASSPGRWGQPQHF. Written as DNA, the CDR3 is TGTGCCAGCAGCCCGGGACGGTGGGGTCAGCCCCAGCATTTT.

This sequence joins TRBV14 and TRBJ1-1, with D possibly TRBD1 on 6 matching bases. The CDR3 loop spans 14 amino acids. The V end lost 4 bases, the J end lost 5 bases, and 14 bases lay between the germline ends. Germline lookup yields CDR1 SGHDN and CDR2 FVKESK. The CDR3 DNA sequence: TGTGCCAGCAGCCCCCGACAGGAGGGGACTGAAGCTTTCTTT. Encoded protein: CASSPRQEGTEAFF.

V is TRBV2 and J is TRBJ2-7; 7 bases fit TRBD1. Germline V gene lookup returns CDR1 SNHLY and CDR2 FYNNEI. V lost 4 bases and J lost 2; bases outside the gene matches: 5. This CDR3 spans 14 amino acids. The CDR3, as DNA: TGTGCCAGCAGTGCCGGGACAGCGCCCTACGAGCAGTACTTC. Translating gives CASSAGTAPYEQYF.

The chain recombines TRBV10-2 with TRBJ2-7; the D is unclear. Trimming stripped 3 bases from V and 1 base from J, with 10 bases between. Germline CDR1 reads WSHSY; CDR2 reads SAAADI. The CDR3 is 14 amino acids. The CDR3 sequence is CASSDLDWSYEQYF. CDR3 bases: TGCGCCAGCAGTGATTTAGACTGGTCCTACGAGCAGTACTTC.

The chain is built from TRBV6-6 and TRBJ2-7, with D maybe TRBD1 (5 bases). The CDR3 length is 15 residues. Germline CDR1 reads MNHNY; CDR2 reads SVGAGI (reference sequence). Trimming pared 5 bases from V and 2 bases from J, leaving 16 bases between. CDR3 sequence (DNA): TGTGCCAGCAGTCTTACAGGAAACCCCACCTACGAGCAGTACTTC. Translated: CASSLTGNPTYEQYF.

A few counts support this clone. A read error may account for a junction end that differs from germline. This chain uses TRBV10-1 with TRBJ2-2; D remains ambiguous. CDR3 length: 13 residues. Germline values: CDR1 WNHNN, CDR2 SYGVQD (reference sequence). Here the CDR3 DNA reads TGCGCCAGCAGTGAGTCGAGGACCGGGCAGCTGTTTTTT. It translates to CASSESRTGQLFF.

The chain has TRBV19 and TRBJ1-3, with D unresolved. There are 13 residues in the CDR3. V was clipped by 8 bases and J by 0 bases, with 8 bases between them. Germline V gives CDR1 LNHDA, CDR2 SQIVND (reference sequence). The CDR3 region has the DNA TGTGCCAGTGCAGATTTCTCTGGAAACACCATATATTTT. It specifies CASADFSGNTIYF.

The V call is TRBV4-1, the J call TRBJ2-1, with D tentatively TRBD2 (6 bases). CDR1 MGHRA and CDR2 YSYEKL come from the germline V gene. CDR3 length: 15 amino acids. V lost 0 bases, J lost 0 bases, and 6 bases lay in between. The DNA for the CDR3 is TGCGCCAGCAGCCAAGACGGGAGCTCCTACAATGAGCAGTTCTTC. It encodes CASSQDGSSYNEQFF.